These 27 T cell receptor beta chains share one sample of origin, sequenced in a study of T-cell reconstitution after alpha-beta-depleted transplantation in children. As it was prepared, the TCRbeta library received unique molecular identifiers. TCRdb independently ran MiXCR on the PCR reads; one entry per CDR3 protein. Of roughly 120,000 distinct CDR3 sequences in the sample, 10% were seen once. The source was PBMCs from the stem cell graft donor, collected from the stem cell graft. The receptors originated from a human donor who donated a stem cell graft to a child with acute lymphoblastic leukemia.

The table lists this clonotype with many counts. The rearrangement joins TRBV27 to TRBJ2-1; possible D gene TRBD1, 5 bases. The CDR3 has 15 residues. Germline lookup yields CDR1 MNHEY and CDR2 SMNVEV (reference sequence). V shed 7 bases and J shed 1 base, with 14 bases lying between them. The CDR3 loop is CASTAGPLSYNEQFF. The DNA for the CDR3 is TGTGCCAGCACGGCAGGGCCTTTATCCTACAATGAGCAGTTCTTC.

This clonotype was counted ten times or more. CDR3 sequence (DNA): TGTGCCAGCAGTGATGAGTACAGGCCCTCCTACGAGCAGTACTTC. Encoded protein: CASSDEYRPSYEQYF. This chain connects TRBV2 to TRBJ2-7; weak D call: TRBD1 (5 bases). The CDR3 spans 15 residues. V was pared by 3 bases and J by 0 bases, with 12 bases between. CDR1 and CDR2 (germline): SNHLY, FYNNEI.

The table lists this clonotype with many counts. The chain is built from TRBV29-1 and TRBJ2-2, with 9 bases identical to TRBD1. The CDR3 is made up of 14 amino acids. In germline, CDR1 is SQVTM, CDR2 ANQGSEA. The ends lost 2 bases at V and 3 bases at J; junction bases unmatched: 1. CDR3 residues: CSVERTGDTGELFF. In DNA, the CDR3 is TGCAGCGTTGAAAGGACAGGGGACACCGGGGAGCTGTTTTTT.

In this sample, this clonotype turned up many times. V and J are TRBV29-1 and TRBJ1-1; no reliable D call. Germline V gene lookup returns CDR1 SQVTM and CDR2 ANQGSEA. This CDR3 is built from 15 residues. Trimming took 0 bases from V and 1 from J, leaving 12 bases between them. CDR3 sequence (DNA): TGCAGCGTTGAAGATGGGCATCGTGGGAACACTGAAGCTTTCTTT. Translated: CSVEDGHRGNTEAFF.

This clonotype appeared many times. This chain links TRBV12-3 or TRBV12-4 with TRBJ1-2, with 7 bases that match TRBD1. The CDR3 consists of 14 residues. V was clipped by 5 bases and J by 4 bases; unmatched bases: 7. This chain's CDR3 is CASSPQTGFYGYTF. The CDR3 DNA reads as TGTGCCAGCAGTCCCCAGACAGGGTTCTATGGCTACACCTTC.

This clonotype showed up many times. This chain connects TRBV20-1 to TRBJ2-3, with TRBD2 matching 10 bases. The germline V gene encodes CDR1 DFQATT and CDR2 SNEGSKA (reference sequence). Germline trimming cut 0 bases from V and 5 bases from J; bases unmatched to any gene: 8. The CDR3 runs 16 residues. The CDR3 nucleotides are TGCAGTGCTAGAGATCCAAGCGGGGGGGCAGGAGATACGCAGTATTTT. It translates to CSARDPSGGAGDTQYF.

Details on this clonotype: A much bigger clone sits one base away, suggesting this may be a read error. This chain connects TRBV20-1 to TRBJ1-1; 7 bases line up with TRBD1. The CDR3 runs to 14 residues. CDR1 is DFQATT, CDR2 SNEGSKA, per germline (reference sequence). J gave up 2 bases and V 1 base, and 4 bases lay outside the gene matches. The CDR3 is CSARVGQLNTEAFF. Here the CDR3 DNA reads TGCAGTGCTAGAGTGGGACAGCTCAACACTGAAGCTTTCTTT.

This clonotype was counted ten times or more. The rearrangement joins TRBV20-1 to TRBJ2-2; D gene ambiguous. CDR3 size: 15 residues. Germline CDR1 reads DFQATT; CDR2 reads SNEGSKA (reference sequence). V lost 0 bases and J lost 1, with 9 bases in between. The CDR3 spells CSARDLEENTGELFF. As DNA, the CDR3 is TGCAGTGCTAGAGATCTTGAGGAGAACACCGGGGAGCTGTTTTTT.

This clonotype has at least ten counts. This chain joins TRBV5-1 and TRBJ2-6; D remains unclear. V was cut by 4 bases and J by 0 bases, with 8 bases left in between. This CDR3 contains 15 residues. Per the germline V gene, CDR1 is SGHRS and CDR2 is YFSETQ. The CDR3 loop is CASSPSGSGANVLTF. The CDR3 bases are TGCGCCAGCAGCCCTAGTGGCTCTGGGGCCAACGTCCTGACTTTC.

This clonotype showed up many times. The V call is TRBV27, the J call TRBJ2-7, with 10 bases aligning to TRBD1. After removal of 6 bases from V and 2 bases from J, the junction contained 4 bases not matched to a gene. Per the germline V gene, CDR1 is MNHEY and CDR2 is SMNVEV (reference sequence). This CDR3 region has 14 residues. The CDR3 nucleotides are TGTGCCAGCAGCTATGGGACAGGGGCCTACGAGCAGTACTTC. This translates into CASSYGTGAYEQYF.

This clonotype was counted many times. The chain joins TRBV11-2 to TRBJ2-7; weak D call: TRBD2 (7 bases). Germline CDR1 is SGHAT and CDR2 is FQNNGV. Deletions cut 7 bases from V and 6 bases from J, with 16 bases between. This CDR3 comprises 13 residues. The CDR3 nucleotides are TGTGCCAGCACCCCCGTGAGGGGGGGCGAGCAGTACTTC. Protein sequence: CASTPVRGGEQYF.

This clonotype was seen ten or more times. The chain recombines TRBV12-3 or TRBV12-4 with TRBJ2-2, with TRBD1 matching over 7 bases. CDR3 length: 15 amino acids. The V segment lost 3 bases and the J segment 1 base; nucleotides outside the gene matches: 2. CDR3 protein: CASSLWTGNTGELFF. The CDR3 DNA sequence: TGTGCCAGCAGTTTGTGGACAGGGAACACCGGGGAGCTGTTTTTT.

This clonotype was observed a handful of times. The genes are TRBV20-1 and TRBJ2-3, with 12 nucleotides matching TRBD2. The germline gives CDR1 DFQATT, CDR2 SNEGSKA (reference sequence). The CDR3 covers 16 residues. The J segment lost 9 bases and the V segment lost 3 bases, leaving 13 bases of the junction unmatched. CDR3 loop: CSARPPSSGGASTQYF. CDR3 nucleotide sequence: TGCAGTGCTAGGCCCCCCTCTAGCGGGGGGGCCTCGACGCAGTATTTT.

With respect to this clonotype: A read error may explain this, as a much larger clone is one base away. This sequence joins TRBV5-1 and TRBJ1-2; 7 positions agree with TRBD1. This CDR3 is 15 amino acids long. The V segment lost 1 base and the J segment 8 bases; nucleotides outside the gene matches: 11. CDR1 is SGHRS, CDR2 YFSETQ, per germline. The CDR3 reads CASSLSGTVASGYTF. Here the CDR3 DNA reads TGCGCCAGCAGCTTGTCCGGGACAGTGGCGTCGGGCTACACCTTC. Drawing the rest from reference TRBV5-1 and TRBJ1-2, the complete variable domain is KAGVTQTPRYLIKTRGQQVTLSCSPISGHRSVSWYQQTPGQGLQFLFEYFSETQRNKGNFPGRFSGRQFSNSRSEMNVSTLELGDSALYLCASSLSGTVASGYTFGSGTRLTVV.

Only a few counts were recorded for this clonotype. The junction does not match germline at one end; this may be a read error. The V call is TRBV5-1, the J call TRBJ2-1; D is unclear. The CDR3 is 14 residues long. Germline CDR1 SGHRS, CDR2 YFSETQ. The CDR3 sequence: CARSFNDLYNEQFF. The CDR3 DNA sequence: TGCGCCAGAAGCTTCAACGATCTCTACAATGAGCAGTTCTTC.

In its sample, this clonotype was seen many times. V usage is TRBV29-1 and J usage is TRBJ2-3, with 10 bases identical to TRBD1. The CDR3 contains 14 residues. Germline V gene lookup returns CDR1 SQVTM and CDR2 ANQGSEA. V shed 3 bases, J shed 0 bases, and the junction held 0 bases outside the gene matches. The CDR3 region is CSVEGQGSTDTQYF. The CDR3 region has the DNA TGCAGCGTTGAGGGACAGGGGAGCACAGATACGCAGTATTTT.

About this clonotype itself: One base away lies a much larger clone, so this may be a sequencing read error. The V and J genes are TRBV5-1 and TRBJ2-7, with D possibly matching TRBD1 (5 bases). This CDR3 is built from 12 residues. Germline CDR1 and CDR2: SGHRS and YFSETQ. The CDR3 coding sequence is TGCGCCAGCCGCTTCAGGGCAGGGGAGCAGTACTTC. Its protein product is CASRFRAGEQYF.

With respect to this clonotype: One junction end disagrees with the germline gene, perhaps due to a read error. This chain joins TRBV7-7 and TRBJ2-3, with D perhaps matching TRBD2 (5 bases). Per the germline V gene, CDR1 is SSHAT and CDR2 is FNYEAQ (reference sequence). The CDR3 has 17 residues. The CDR3 DNA reads as TGTGCTAGCAGCTTACTCTCGGCGGGCCCAGGAGCAGATACGCAGTATTTT. Translated, it gives CASSLLSAGPGADTQYF.

This clonotype was seen ten or more times. This chain connects TRBV29-1 to TRBJ2-7; TRBD1 aligns across 7 bases. The CDR3 sequence is 14 residues long. In germline, CDR1 is SQVTM, CDR2 ANQGSEA. The J segment lost 2 bases and the V segment lost 5 bases, leaving 9 bases of the junction unmatched. CDR3 amino acids: CSVQPGTETYEQYF. CDR3 in DNA: TGCAGCGTTCAACCCGGGACAGAGACCTACGAGCAGTACTTC.

Ten or more counts support this clonotype. V and J are TRBV7-8 and TRBJ2-3; D is unclear. The CDR3 covers 15 residues. Germline CDR1 is SGHVS and CDR2 is FQNEAQ. Trimming pared 3 bases from V and 2 bases from J, leaving 12 bases between. The CDR3 nucleotides are TGTGCCAGCAGCTTCCTTAGACAAAACACAGATACGCAGTATTTT. Amino acids: CASSFLRQNTDTQYF.

V usage is TRBV2 and J usage is TRBJ2-5; D is unclear. V lost 4 bases to trimming and J lost 7 bases, with 19 bases between them. Germline V gene sequence: CDR1 SNHLY, CDR2 FYNNEI. CDR3 length equals 15 residues. CDR3 sequence (DNA): TGTGCCAGCAGTGGTGACCGATCTCTCGTGTGGACCCAGTACTTC. Protein: CASSGDRSLVWTQYF.

This clonotype has more than one count but fewer than ten. The chain couples TRBV20-1 to TRBJ2-3, with a weak D call TRBD2 (5 bases). V was cut by 5 bases and J by 3 bases, with 21 bases left in between. The CDR3 is made up of 16 amino acids. The germline V gene has CDR1 DFQATT and CDR2 SNEGSKA (reference sequence). Written as DNA, the CDR3 is TGCAGTGCTTCTTTTCCACTAGAAGGATCGACAGATACGCAGTATTTT. Protein product: CSASFPLEGSTDTQYF.

This clonotype was seen repeatedly, ten times or more. The V gene is TRBV4-3, the J gene TRBJ2-1; TRBD1 matches at 9 bases. Germline V gene data show CDR1 as LGHNA and CDR2 as YSLEER. The junction had 3 bases not matched to a gene; V was cut back by 0 bases and J by 6 bases. The CDR3 consists of 15 residues. This CDR3 is CASSQELTGGNEQFF. The DNA of the CDR3 is TGCGCCAGCAGCCAAGAATTGACAGGGGGCAATGAGCAGTTCTTC.

The sample holds many counts of this clonotype. This chain links TRBV7-9 with TRBJ1-1, with 9 bases lining up with TRBD1. The CDR3 has 15 residues. Germline assignment: CDR1 SEHNR and CDR2 FQNEAQ (reference sequence). Losses at the gene ends were 7 bases for V and 8 bases for J; bases not matched to a gene: 14. This chain's CDR3 is CASTRGGQGASEAFF. The CDR3 DNA sequence: TGTGCCAGCACCCGAGGGGGACAGGGAGCCTCCGAAGCTTTCTTT.

Ten or more counts support this clonotype. This chain links TRBV2 with TRBJ2-6; D is undetermined. Germline V gene sequence: CDR1 SNHLY, CDR2 FYNNEI. The V gene lost 9 bases and the J gene lost 0 bases, with 6 bases spanning the gap. The CDR3 has 13 residues. The CDR3 region has the DNA TGTGCCAGGCACAACTCTGGGGCCAACGTCCTGACTTTC. Its translation is CARHNSGANVLTF.

Many counts were recorded for this clonotype. The gene calls are TRBV12-3 or TRBV12-4 and TRBJ1-2; D gene ambiguous. The CDR3 contains 11 residues. With 3 bases removed from V and 6 bases from J, the gap between germline ends came to 5 bases. The CDR3 DNA follows: TGTGCCAGCAGTTTGAGGGATGGCTACACCTTC. It specifies CASSLRDGYTF.

This clonotype was recorded at least ten times. The V call is TRBV4-1, the J call TRBJ2-1, with a tentative D call TRBD2 (7 bases). This CDR3 region has 16 residues. Germline CDR1 reads MGHRA; CDR2 reads YSYEKL. Trimming took off 7 bases at V and 2 bases at J, with 18 bases between the two ends. The CDR3 sequence: CASTKEGGGAYNEQFF. The CDR3 region has the DNA TGCGCCAGCACCAAAGAGGGAGGGGGGGCCTACAATGAGCAGTTCTTC.